A single sample is the source of the 15 T cell receptor beta chains below, sequenced in a study of a mutant IDH1 vaccine in newly diagnosed glioma (dated by TCRdb to 2020 to 2023). Receptor amplification or capture employed the immunoSEQ multiplex PCR assay. TCRdb stores this immuneACCESS table with in-frame sequences only. Part of the clones is absent; in the studies checked, under half of the shortfall reflects unresolved V genes, and no reason is known for the rest. This sample lists 60,000 or so clones; around 84% were detected once. 3.5% to 4.5% of the sample goes to the ten largest clones. The time point tag for this specimen amounts to: week 35, safety follow-up. Each vaccine dose, consisting of 300 ug of a 20-mer mutant IDH1 peptide in Montanide, was administered subcutaneously with topical imiquimod. These receptors' antigens are unknown. The sample was PBMCs, taken from a glioma patient whose treatment included an IDH1 peptide vaccine. Receptors were obtained from a man aged 25-40 years with glioma.

This chain joins TRBV7-9 and TRBJ2-5; 12 nucleotides line up with TRBD2. Germline assignment: CDR1 SEHNR and CDR2 FQNEAQ (reference sequence). This CDR3 is 16 amino acids long. With V trimmed by 5 bases and J by 0 bases, 4 bases remained unmatched. In DNA, the CDR3 is TGTGCCAGCAGCCGCCGACTAGCGGGGGACCAAGAGACCCAGTACTTC. Translating gives CASSRRLAGDQETQYF.

The chain joins TRBV5-1 to TRBJ2-5; 10 nucleotides match TRBD1. V trimming: 2 bases; J trimming: 1 base; junction bases outside the gene matches: 2. The CDR3 has 15 residues. The germline V gene encodes CDR1 SGHRS and CDR2 YFSETQ. The CDR3 nucleotides are TGCGCCAGCAGCTTAGGGACAGGGGCCCAAGAGACCCAGTACTTC. Translated: CASSLGTGAQETQYF.

Written as DNA, the CDR3 is TGTGCCAGCAGCTTAAGCCCCGAAGGACTAGCGGGGATCTCAGATACGCAGTATTTT. This gives the protein CASSLSPEGLAGISDTQYF. The chain employs TRBV11-3 and TRBJ2-3; 12 bases fit TRBD2. This CDR3 is built from 19 residues. V lost 2 bases, J lost 4 bases, and 13 bases stayed unmatched. Per the germline V gene, CDR1 is SGHNT and CDR2 is YENEEA. Full variable domain (outside the CDR3, taken from reference TRBV11-3 and TRBJ2-3): EAGVVQSPRYKIIEKKQPVAFWCNPISGHNTLYWYLQNLGQGPELLIRYENEEAVDDSQLPKDRFSAERLKGVDSTLKIQPAELGDSAVYLCASSLSPEGLAGISDTQYFGPGTRLTVL.

The chain links TRBV5-1 to TRBJ2-2, with D perhaps matching TRBD1 or TRBD2 (5 bases each). CDR3 length: 11 residues. Trimming removed 2 bases from V and 14 bases from J, with 10 bases in between. Germline V gives CDR1 SGHRS, CDR2 YFSETQ. This chain's CDR3 is CASSFGAELFF. In DNA form, the CDR3 reads TGCGCCAGCAGCTTCGGGGCAGAACTGTTTTTT.

The chain links TRBV19 to TRBJ1-6; no reliable D call. There are 15 residues in the CDR3. CDR1 LNHDA and CDR2 SQIVND come from the germline V gene (reference sequence). V lost 6 bases and J lost 6, with 15 bases in between. CDR3 DNA: TGTGCCAGTAGCCAGGCAATGCGGCCTAATTCACCCCTCCACTTT. It translates to CASSQAMRPNSPLHF.

This rearrangement joins TRBV5-6 to TRBJ1-1; no reliable D call. This CDR3 spans 18 amino acids. The V gene lost 4 bases and the J gene lost 2 bases, with 24 bases spanning the gap. Germline CDR1 is SGHDT and CDR2 is YYEEEE. The CDR3, as DNA: TGTGCCAGCAGCCTACGGGCCAACACCGTGTGGGGAAACACTGAAGCTTTCTTT. It codes for CASSLRANTVWGNTEAFF.

V and J are TRBV11-3 and TRBJ2-1; unclear D gene. The CDR3 is 13 residues long. The germline CDR1 and CDR2 sequences are SGHNT and YENEEA. Between the trimmed V and J ends, which lost 5 bases and 4 bases, there was a span of 9 bases. CDR3 in amino acids: CASSRGRYNEQFF. The CDR3 region has the DNA TGTGCCAGCAGCCGCGGACGGTACAATGAGCAGTTCTTC.

The chain is built from TRBV19 and TRBJ2-7; no definite D call. CDR1 and CDR2 (germline): LNHDA, SQIVND (reference sequence). V was cut by 3 bases and J by 3 bases, with 15 bases left in between. There are 15 residues in the CDR3. The CDR3 is CASSIRFVGDYEQYF. CDR3 bases: TGTGCCAGTAGTATCCGTTTCGTTGGGGACTACGAGCAGTACTTC. The full variable domain, in which reference TRBV19 and TRBJ2-7 provide the parts outside the CDR3, is DGGITQSPKYLFRKEGQNVTLSCEQNLNHDAMYWYRQDPGQGLRLIYYSQIVNDFQKGDIAEGYSVSREKKESFPLTVTSAQKNPTAFYLCASSIRFVGDYEQYFGPGTRLTVT.

The DNA of the CDR3 is TGCGCCAGCAGCCACTACGCCACATCCTACGAGCAGTACTTC. Its protein product is CASSHYATSYEQYF. The genes are TRBV4-1 and TRBJ2-7; D is unclear. V was shortened by 3 bases and J by 1 base, with 10 bases between the two germline ends. Per the germline V gene, CDR1 is MGHRA and CDR2 is YSYEKL. The CDR3 loop spans 14 amino acids.

This chain connects TRBV2 to TRBJ1-4, with D maybe TRBD1 (5 bases). The V end lost 5 bases, the J end lost 4 bases, and 17 bases lay between the germline ends. The CDR3 consists of 16 residues. Germline loops: CDR1 SNHLY, CDR2 FYNNEI. In nucleotides, the CDR3 is TGTGCCAGCAGTCCTTTTTTAACAGGACTTAATGAAAAACTGTTTTTT. Translated, it gives CASSPFLTGLNEKLFF.

In this sample, this clone turned up once. The J gene is TRBJ2-4, the V gene TRBV19, with D tentatively TRBD1 or TRBD2 (6 bases each). The germline gives CDR1 LNHDA, CDR2 SQIVND (reference sequence). The CDR3 runs to 15 residues. Trimming took off 6 bases at V and 2 bases at J, with 14 bases between the two ends. The CDR3: CASRITGATKNIQYF. CDR3 sequence (DNA): TGTGCCAGTAGGATTACGGGGGCAACCAAAAACATTCAGTACTTC.

This clone was seen a handful of times. V is TRBV5-8 and J is TRBJ1-3; unclear D gene. Germline V lookup: CDR1 SGHTS, CDR2 YDEGEE. V dropped 3 bases and J dropped 4 bases, with 5 bases sitting between them. The CDR3 spans 12 residues. The CDR3 spells CASSSLGNTIYF. CDR3 sequence (DNA): TGTGCCAGCAGCTCGCTAGGAAACACCATATATTTT.

The genes are TRBV7-6 and TRBJ2-7; perhaps TRBD2 as D (5 bases). Trimming cost V 5 bases and J 2 bases, with 16 bases left between them. Germline values: CDR1 SGHVS, CDR2 FNYEAQ. The CDR3 sequence is 15 residues long. The chain's CDR3 is CASSPEGAVTYEQYF. In nucleotides, the CDR3 is TGTGCCAGCAGCCCAGAGGGCGCGGTAACCTACGAGCAGTACTTC.

This rearrangement joins TRBV6-1 to TRBJ2-3, with TRBD1 identical over 10 bases. The CDR3 consists of 18 residues. Germline V gene sequence: CDR1 MNHNS, CDR2 SASEGT. The ends lost 4 bases at V and 6 bases at J; junction bases unmatched: 16. In nucleotides, the CDR3 is TGTGCCAGCAGTGCAGGCGGGACAGGGGTTAGATGGGGGGATACGCAGTATTTT. Translating it yields CASSAGGTGVRWGDTQYF.

The chain has TRBV2 and TRBJ2-7, with D perhaps matching TRBD1 or TRBD2 (6 bases each). This CDR3 region has 14 residues. The germline V and J ends were trimmed by 2 bases and 0 bases, with 8 bases remaining between them. In germline, CDR1 is SNHLY, CDR2 FYNNEI. CDR3 in DNA: TGTGCCAGCAGTGAACCGGGGGCCTCCTACGAGCAGTACTTC. Amino acids: CASSEPGASYEQYF.